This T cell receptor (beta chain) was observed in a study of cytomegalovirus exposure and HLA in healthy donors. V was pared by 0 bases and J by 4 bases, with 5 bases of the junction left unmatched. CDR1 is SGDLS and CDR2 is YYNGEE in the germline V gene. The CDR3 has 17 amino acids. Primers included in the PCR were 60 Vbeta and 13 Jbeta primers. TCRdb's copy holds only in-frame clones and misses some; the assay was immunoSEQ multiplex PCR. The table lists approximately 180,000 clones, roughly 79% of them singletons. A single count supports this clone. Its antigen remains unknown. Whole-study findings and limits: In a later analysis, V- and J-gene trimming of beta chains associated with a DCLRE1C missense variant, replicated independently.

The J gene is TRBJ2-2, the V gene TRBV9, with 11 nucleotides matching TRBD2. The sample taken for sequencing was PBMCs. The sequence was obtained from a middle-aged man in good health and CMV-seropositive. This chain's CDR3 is CASSVAQTSGITGELFF. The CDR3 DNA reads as TGTGCCAGCAGCGTAGCTCAGACTAGCGGGATCACCGGGGAGCTGTTTTTT.